This paragraph covers one T cell receptor beta chain sequence. What it binds is unknown. These data come from a study of T cells in narcolepsy. Study-level findings and limits: Blood of same and different patients, but not healthy controls, reportedly held recurring autoreactive clonotypes. Autoreactive HCRT-specific and TRIB2-specific clonotypes were marked in same-patient CSF-versus-blood CD4+ comparisons.

Assay used: immunoSEQ multiplex PCR; TCRdb lists only in-frame clones, some missing. The sample holds about 18,000 clones, 72% seen once. Deletions cut 0 bases from V and 1 base from J, with 8 bases between. This CDR3 has 14 amino acids. Germline CDR1 reads SGHRS; CDR2 reads YFSETQ. What was sequenced was CD45RA- memory CD8+ T cells from PBMCs. This TCR was recovered from a human donor with narcolepsy. This sequence joins TRBV5-1 and TRBJ2-7; D gene uncertain. CDR3 coding DNA: TGCGCCAGCAGCTTGGGGGGATCGTCCTACGAGCAGTACTTC. Residues: CASSLGGSSYEQYF.